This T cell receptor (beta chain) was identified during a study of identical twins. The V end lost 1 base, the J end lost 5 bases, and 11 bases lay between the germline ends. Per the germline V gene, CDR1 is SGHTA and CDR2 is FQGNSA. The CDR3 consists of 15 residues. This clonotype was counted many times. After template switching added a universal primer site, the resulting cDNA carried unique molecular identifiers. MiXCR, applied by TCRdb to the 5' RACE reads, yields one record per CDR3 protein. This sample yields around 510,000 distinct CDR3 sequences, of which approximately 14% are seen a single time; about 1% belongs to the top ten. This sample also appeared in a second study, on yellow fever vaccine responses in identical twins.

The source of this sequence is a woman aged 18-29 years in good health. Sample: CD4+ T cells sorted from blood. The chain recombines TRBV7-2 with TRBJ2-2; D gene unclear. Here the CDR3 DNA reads TGTGCCAGCAGCTTAGACGAGCGTCCGACCGGGGAGCTGTTTTTT. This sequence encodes CASSLDERPTGELFF.